This TCR beta chain was profiled in a study of breast tumors, draining lymph nodes, adjacent tissues. Findings and limits, study-wide: Tumor T cell lymph node origin was a supported hypothesis, not proven. Tumor TCR diversity was below lymph nodes but above nontumor tissue.

CDR1 KGHDR and CDR2 SFDVKD come from the germline V gene. The CDR3 has 12 residues. The V and J ends lost 6 bases and 1 base respectively, with 3 bases between them. Samples came from axillary lymph nodes draining the breast cancer. One entry per CDR3 protein, called by TCRdb with MiXCR from the multiplex PCR reads. The data show under 300,000 distinct CDR3 sequences, under 40% seen once. A word on this clonotype: Its specificity is not known.

The source of this sequence is a female donor with breast cancer. Some clones in this sample may be carry-over from other donors' samples. V is TRBV24-1 and J is TRBJ1-5; D remains unclear. What was sequenced was axillary lymph node tissue. In nucleotides, the CDR3 is TGTGCCACCAGTTGGAGCAATCAGCCCCAGCATTTT. This translates into CATSWSNQPQHF.